This TCR beta chain was retrieved from a study of cytomegalovirus exposure and HLA in healthy donors. Worth noting for this clone: No antigen is known for it.

Donors in the study were healthy people who gave bone marrow. Trimming removed 7 bases at V and 3 bases at J, with 16 bases between. CDR1 and CDR2 (germline): PRHDT, FYEKMQ (reference sequence). The CDR3 runs to 15 residues. Study-wide results and caveats: The authors later linked a missense DCLRE1C variant to TCR beta V- and J-gene trimming. A later analysis found TCR association rates differed by HLA locus, highest for DRB1 and lowest for HLA-C.

Primers for the PCR totalled 60 Vbeta and 13 Jbeta. Method: immunoSEQ multiplex PCR; TCRdb's copy keeps in-frame clones and lacks some. The table lists under 200,000 clones, roughly 74% of them singletons. This sequence joins TRBV13 and TRBJ2-1, with D perhaps TRBD2 (7 bases). This sequence originates from a woman aged 25 to 39 in good health and CMV-seronegative. The sequencing input was PBMCs. CDR3 in DNA: TGTGCCAGCACCGATAGGGGGGGGCTCTACAATGAGCAGTTCTTC. Protein product: CASTDRGGLYNEQFF.